Only a few counts were recorded for the clone carrying this T cell receptor beta chain. Its antigen remains unidentified. The data are from a study of shared clonotypes between healthy human individuals. General study findings and limits: Represented genetic and exposure-history diversity was restricted by having few donors. Clonotypes shared by all four donors outscored non-shared clonotypes in generation probability. Sampling involved blood alone; tissue repertoires likely differ. Larger estimated richness was generally recorded for naive subsets relative to memory subsets.

Data came from immunoSEQ multiplex PCR; TCRdb stores just in-frame clones and leaves some out. The repertoire holds about 2.5 million clones, just under 95% seen once, with more than 0.35% in the top ten. Per germline, CDR1 ENHRY and CDR2 SYGVKD. V gave up 0 bases and J gave up 5 bases, with 16 bases separating them. CDR3 length: 16 residues. Source material: naive CD4+ T cells from PBMCs. Subset noted: CD45RA+ positively selected. This receptor was identified in a man between 18 and 29 years old in good health. Some clones in this sample may be carry-over from other donors' samples. This rearrangement joins TRBV10-3 to TRBJ1-1; D is uncertain. The CDR3 loop reads CAISESGSRIGTEAFF. The CDR3 nucleotides are TGTGCCATCAGTGAGTCGGGTTCTCGGATAGGGACTGAAGCTTTCTTT.